These T cell receptor beta chains were read from a single sample in a study of blood T cell repertoires in COVID-19. Produced via immunoSEQ multiplex PCR; TCRdb's table is partial and in-frame only. This table has 35,000 to 40,000 clones, nearly 90% appearing once. The sequenced sample was peripheral blood. The receptors shown here come from a man in his sixties with active or convalescent COVID-19. CDR3s include the opening cysteine and the closing phenylalanine or tryptophan. A D gene is named only where the DNA matches it firmly. Clone sizes are given selectively: once, few, many, or a class where the clone is expanded.

.	.	TRBV18	TRBJ2-3	CASSLRTASTDTQYF	TGTGCCAGCTCACTCCGGACAGCTAGCACAGATACGCAGTATTTT
TRBD1	.	TRBV27	TRBJ1-1	CASSLPQGQGRTEAFF	TGTGCCAGCAGTTTACCCCAAGGACAGGGACGCACTGAAGCTTTCTTT
.	.	TRBV11-2	TRBJ1-1	CASSLTTRGGTEAFF	TGTGCCAGCAGCTTAACTACCAGGGGCGGCACTGAAGCTTTCTTT
.	.	TRBV7-9	TRBJ1-2	CASSLALDRRFNYGYTF	TGTGCCAGCAGCTTAGCTCTGGACAGACGTTTCAACTATGGCTACACCTTC
TRBD2	.	TRBV5-1	TRBJ2-1	CASSLAPAGGSYNEQFF	TGCGCCAGCAGCTTGGCCCCAGCGGGAGGGTCCTACAATGAGCAGTTCTTC
.	.	TRBV4-2	TRBJ1-1	CASSPGGVNTEAFF	TGTGCCAGCAGCCCGGGGGGGGTAAACACTGAAGCTTTCTTT
.	few	TRBV27	TRBJ1-6	CASSKQGQVDNSPLHF	TGTGCCAGCAGTAAGCAGGGTCAAGTAGATAATTCACCCCTCCACTTT
.	.	TRBV18	TRBJ2-5	CASSPQGETQYF	TGTGCCAGCTCACCGCAGGGGGAGACCCAGTACTTC
.	.	TRBV24-1	TRBJ2-1	CATSLATKQFF	TGTGCCACTTCGCTAGCTACTAAGCAGTTCTTC
TRBD1	.	TRBV19	TRBJ2-2	CASSPRTGVRTGELFF	TGTGCCAGTAGTCCCAGGACAGGGGTGAGGACCGGGGAGCTGTTTTTT
TRBD1	.	TRBV28	TRBJ1-5	CASSTLTGLEQPQHF	TGTGCCAGCAGCACCTTGACAGGGCTTGAACAGCCCCAGCATTTT
TRBD1	.	TRBV19	TRBJ2-5	CASSPTGSGETQYF	TGTGCCAGTAGCCCGACAGGGAGCGGAGAGACCCAGTACTTC
.	.	TRBV10-1	TRBJ2-3	CASSPQGWGNTDTQYF	TGCGCCAGCAGTCCTCAGGGATGGGGCAACACAGATACGCAGTATTTT
TRBD2	.	TRBV4-2	TRBJ2-7	CASSQDLGAGTYEQYF	TGTGCCAGCAGCCAAGATCTTGGAGCGGGAACCTACGAGCAGTACTTC
.	.	TRBV21-1	TRBJ2-3	CASSKARGDTQYF	TGTGCCAGCAGCAAAGCGCGGGGGGATACGCAGTATTTT
.	once	TRBV6-5	TRBJ2-7	CASSKTWGQSYEQYF	TGTGCCAGCAGTAAAACCTGGGGCCAATCCTACGAGCAGTACTTC
TRBD1	.	TRBV2	TRBJ1-5	CATGTANQPQHF	TGTGCCACCGGGACAGCAAATCAGCCCCAGCATTTT
TRBD1	.	TRBV30	TRBJ2-7	CAWTSGQGPFRYEQYF	TGTGCCTGGACCTCAGGACAGGGCCCTTTTAGATACGAGCAGTACTTC
TRBD1	.	TRBV27	TRBJ1-4	CASSLRPPVKGALSATNEKLFF	TGTGCCAGCAGTTTACGCCCCCCTGTGAAGGGGGCGTTATCTGCAACTAATGAAAAACTGTTTTTT
TRBD1	.	TRBV6-6	TRBJ2-3	CASSHTRGDTQYF	TGTGCCAGCAGCCATACCAGGGGGGATACGCAGTATTTT
.	.	TRBV6-2/TRBV6-3	TRBJ2-1	CASSNPLEQFF	TGTGCCAGCAGTAACCCCCTAGAGCAGTTCTTC